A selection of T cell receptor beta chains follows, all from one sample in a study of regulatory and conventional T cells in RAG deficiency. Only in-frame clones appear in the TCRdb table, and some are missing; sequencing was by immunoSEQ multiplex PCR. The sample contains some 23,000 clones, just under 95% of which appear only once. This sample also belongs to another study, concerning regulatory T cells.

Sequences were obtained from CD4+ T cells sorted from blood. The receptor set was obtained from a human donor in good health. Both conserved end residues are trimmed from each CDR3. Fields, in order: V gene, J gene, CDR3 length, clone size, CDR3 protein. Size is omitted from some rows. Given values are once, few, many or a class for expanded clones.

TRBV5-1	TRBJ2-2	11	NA	ASSLAGTGELF
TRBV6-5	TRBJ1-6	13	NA	ASSSRTALGSPLH
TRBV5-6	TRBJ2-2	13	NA	ASSYGAANTGELF
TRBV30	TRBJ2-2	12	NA	AWSRGFVDGELF
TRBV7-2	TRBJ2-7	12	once	ASSLRESSYEQY
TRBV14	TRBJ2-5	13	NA	ASSQRLARAETQY
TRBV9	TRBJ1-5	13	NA	ASSATYNSNQPQH
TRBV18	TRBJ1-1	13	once	ASSPSSGEGTEAF
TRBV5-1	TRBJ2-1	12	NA	ASSPSPTGTEQF
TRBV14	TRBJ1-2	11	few	ASSPLTGVGYT
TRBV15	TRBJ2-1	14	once	ATSRESGLAVNEQF
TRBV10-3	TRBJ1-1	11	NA	AISESLNTEAF
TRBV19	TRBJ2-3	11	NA	ASRDSVPDTQY
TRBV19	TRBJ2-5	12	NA	ASSIVGSLETQY
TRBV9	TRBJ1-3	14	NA	ASSVGGQGPGNTIY
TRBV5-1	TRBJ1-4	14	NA	ASSLAVRQPNEKLF
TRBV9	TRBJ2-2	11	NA	ASSVDPTGELF
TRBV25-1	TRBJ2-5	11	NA	ASTASGRETQY
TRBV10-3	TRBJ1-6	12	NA	AIRGGENNSPLH
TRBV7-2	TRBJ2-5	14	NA	ASSLGPGGASGTQY
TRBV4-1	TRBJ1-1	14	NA	ASSPVPKGRHTEAF
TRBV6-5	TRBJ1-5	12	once	ASSHRTGNQPQH
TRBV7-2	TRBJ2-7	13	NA	ASSLAASGIYEQY
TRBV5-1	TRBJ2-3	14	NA	ASSSFGGRGTDTQY
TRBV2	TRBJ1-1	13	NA	ASKAGSAVNTEAF
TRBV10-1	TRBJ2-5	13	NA	ASSSYRQGQETQY
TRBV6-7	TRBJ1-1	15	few	ASSYSGLGQGVTEAF
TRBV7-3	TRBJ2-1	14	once	ASSTGLAGSLDEQF
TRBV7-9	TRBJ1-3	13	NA	ASSSDPLSGNTIY
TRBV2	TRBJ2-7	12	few	ASSEGFRKYEQY
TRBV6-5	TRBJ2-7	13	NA	ASRLEGASIYEQY
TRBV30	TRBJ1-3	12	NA	AWRDPGSGNTIY
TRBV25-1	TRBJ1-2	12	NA	ASSQTGFGYGYT
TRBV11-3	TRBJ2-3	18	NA	ASSLLAWPMAEIITDTQY
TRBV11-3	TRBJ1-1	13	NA	ASSLGQYGGTEAF
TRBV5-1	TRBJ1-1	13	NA	ASSLVQGTVLGAF
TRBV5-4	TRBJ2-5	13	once	ASSLVGGLGETQY
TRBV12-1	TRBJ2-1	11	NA	ASLAGPWHEQF
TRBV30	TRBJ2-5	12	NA	AWSQVPMGETQY
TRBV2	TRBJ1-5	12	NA	ASSVRQSNQPQH
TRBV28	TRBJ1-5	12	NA	ASQRDSFNQPQH
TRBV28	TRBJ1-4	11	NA	ASNGGRGEKLF
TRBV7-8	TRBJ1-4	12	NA	ASSLERANEKLF
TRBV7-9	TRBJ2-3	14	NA	ASSLGTAGGMDTQY
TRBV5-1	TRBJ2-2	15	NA	ARTNKRLAQVTGELF
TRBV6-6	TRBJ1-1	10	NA	ASSSPNTEAF
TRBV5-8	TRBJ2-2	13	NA	ASSTGTGPTGELF
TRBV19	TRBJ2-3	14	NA	ASSIGSGGSIDTQY
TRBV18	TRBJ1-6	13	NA	ASSPRGAKNSPLH
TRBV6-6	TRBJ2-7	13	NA	ASRPEGTGAYEQY
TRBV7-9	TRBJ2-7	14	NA	ASSLAPIRGLEEQY
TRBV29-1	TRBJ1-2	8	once	SVEVYGYT